The 11 T cell receptor delta chains below were found in one sample sequenced in a study of γδ T cells in repeated Plasmodium falciparum infection. TCRdb re-analyzed the multiplex PCR reads via CATT. Among approximately 53,000 delta-chain clones listed, around 1.7% were seen once. Vgamma9/Vdelta2+ and Vdelta2-negative gammadelta T cells were flow-sorted from PBMC for bulk sequencing. The sample taken for sequencing was gamma-delta T cells from blood. The receptors stem from a pool of human donors (malaria-infected and uninfected, not separated).

This clone was recorded at least ten times. TCRdb pairs this DNA with a much larger clone's protein that differs at residue 10, likely a read error; the protein shown was translated from the DNA. This chain connects TRDV2 to TRDJ1; unclear D gene. V lost 3 bases and J 3 bases, leaving 22 bases between the germline ends. Germline assignment: CDR1 GEAIGNYY and CDR2 EKD. The CDR3 spans 17 residues. Here the CDR3 reads CACDRVPGVVSPDKLIF. Here the CDR3 DNA reads TGTGCCTGTGACCGGGTTCCCGGGGTGGTGTCCCCCGATAAACTCATCTTT.

As for this clone: The protein TCRdb lists belongs to a much larger clone and differs from this DNA's translation at residue 5, which points to a read error; the protein shown is made from the DNA. The V call is TRDV2, the J call TRDJ1, with 12 bases aligning to TRDD3. Because TCRdb records no J gene, it was assigned here through a match of the DNA to germline. V shed 2 bases, J shed 0 bases, and the junction held 12 bases outside the gene matches. The V gene's germline CDR1 is GEAIGNYY and CDR2 EKD. The CDR3 consists of 19 residues. The CDR3, as DNA: TGTGCCTGTGACATTGCTATTACTGGGGGATACATGTACACCGATAAACTCATCTTT. Protein product: CACDIAITGGYMYTDKLIF.

This clone was counted ten times or more. The chain uses TRDV1 and TRDJ1; TRDD3 aligns across 11 bases. Germline CDR1 reads TSWWSYY; CDR2 reads QGS. There are 25 residues in the CDR3. J lost 0 bases, V lost 4 bases, and 31 bases had no gene match. The CDR3 sequence: CALGGLVSVSVTLLLGDRYTDKLIF. The DNA of the CDR3 is TGTGCTCTTGGGGGTCTCGTGAGCGTGAGCGTGACGCTCTTACTGGGGGATAGGTACACCGATAAACTCATCTTT.

This clone was seen only a few times. A far larger clone differs by one base, so this is likely a read error. In the same sample, other DNA sequences code for this CDR3. The chain is built from TRDV1 and TRDJ1; the D gene is possibly TRDD3 (8 bases). CDR1 and CDR2 from the germline V gene are TSWWSYY and QGS. V was pared by 5 bases and J by 3 bases, with 37 bases between. CDR3 size: 22 residues. CDR3 protein: CALGSLIPSSLNWGSPPDKLIF. CDR3 coding DNA: TGTGCTCTTGGGTCTCTGATTCCTTCCTCCCTAAACTGGGGGTCTCCGCCCGATAAACTCATCTTT.

This clone was counted at least ten times. TCRdb's protein for this DNA is that of a much larger clone and differs from the translation at residue 8, likely a read error; the protein shown is the DNA translation. The chain is built from TRDV2 and TRDJ1; D ambiguous. TCRdb does not report a J gene; here it was assigned by matching the DNA to germline references. Germline V gene sequence: CDR1 GEAIGNYY, CDR2 EKD. The germline V and J ends were trimmed by 3 bases and 1 base, with 11 bases remaining between them. The CDR3 covers 14 residues. Here the CDR3 DNA reads TGTGCCTGTGACGCCCTGCCAGGCACCGATAAACTCATCTTT. It translates to CACDALPGTDKLIF.

The sample holds a few counts of this clone. A single base is all that separates this from a far larger clone, so a read error is likely. The same CDR3 arises from other DNA sequences in this sample as well. The chain has TRDV2 and TRDJ1, with 8 bases identical to TRDD3. CDR3 length: 23 residues. Germline lookup yields CDR1 GEAIGNYY and CDR2 EKD. The CDR3 region is CACDTGGFLLGDARKRPTDKLIF. The DNA for the CDR3 is TGTGCCTGTGACACCGGGGGCTTTTTGCTGGGGGACGCCAGGAAAAGACCCACCGATAAGCTCATCTTT.

With regard to this clone: It is likely a read error: a sequence one base away is far more abundant. Different DNA sequences within this sample yield the same CDR3. The chain joins TRDV2 to TRDJ1, with 8 bases aligning to TRDD3. The J gene, absent from TCRdb, was called here by matching the DNA to germline. The CDR3 sequence is 17 residues long. From germline, CDR1 is GEAIGNYY and CDR2 EKD. The V gene end was trimmed by 5 bases and the J gene end by 0 bases; junction bases not matched to a gene: 13. In nucleotides, the CDR3 is TGTGCCTGTGCAGGAACTGGGGGGTACTTTGACACCGATAAACTCATCTTT. Protein: CACAGTGGYFDTDKLIF.

This clone was seen many times. There is a difference at residue 10 between the TCRdb protein and the DNA translation, so the protein given here was translated from the DNA. The V call is TRDV1, the J call TRDJ1; 8 positions agree with TRDD3. Trimming at V came to 2 bases and at J to 0 bases, leaving 23 bases not matched to a gene. Germline CDR1 reads TSWWSYY; CDR2 reads QGS. This CDR3 spans 22 amino acids. The CDR3 loop reads CALGEGVTRSRLGAPYTDKLIF. CDR3 DNA: TGTGCTCTTGGGGAAGGTGTTACCCGGAGCCGACTGGGGGCTCCGTACACCGATAAACTCATCTTT.

Many counts were recorded for this clone. This DNA translates differently at residue 16 from the TCRdb protein, which is that of a much larger clone; a read error is likely, and the protein shown is the DNA's own translation. This chain links TRDV1 with TRDJ1; 13 bases map to TRDD3. CDR1 TSWWSYY and CDR2 QGS come from the germline V gene. The CDR3 covers 22 residues. Trimming at V came to 0 bases and at J to 0 bases, leaving 16 bases not matched to a gene. CDR3 sequence (DNA): TGTGCTCTTGGGGAACTGGGATCAAGTCGTACTGGGGGATACGTCAACACCGATAAACTCATCTTT. Protein: CALGELGSSRTGGYVNTDKLIF.

This clone has ten or more counts. This probably arose from a read error, given a far larger clone one base away. Other DNA sequences in the sample encode the same CDR3. The chain has TRDV2 and TRDJ3; no definite D call. The J gene, not given by TCRdb, was assigned here from a germline match of the nucleotide sequence. The CDR3 contains 35 residues. Germline-derived CDR1 and CDR2 are GEAIGNYY and EKD. V shed 3 bases and J shed 0 bases, with 65 bases lying between them. The CDR3 bases are TGTGCCTGTGACCCCCCGCGGTTGTGCCACGGCAAAGAGTACACCTTGGCCAGGATTCTGTGGATTCAATCCATTAGCTCCTGGGACACCCGACAGATGTTTTTC. Protein sequence: CACDPPRLCHGKEYTLARILWIQSISSWDTRQMFF.

This clone was detected a few times. Since a far larger clone is one base different, this is likely a read error. Other DNA sequences of this sample code for an identical CDR3. The V gene is listed as TRDV1; no J gene was called; TRDD3, as called in the table, went unchecked against the DNA. Germline CDR1 and CDR2: TSWWSYY and QGS. There are 21 residues in the CDR3. The CDR3 sequence is CALGLLPDVLGDQPNTDKLIF. DNA for the CDR3: TGTGCTCTTGGGCTCCTTCCTGACGTACTGGGGGACCAACCTAACACCGATAAACTCATCTTC.